The source of this T cell receptor (beta chain) is a study of shared clonotypes between healthy human individuals. Using immunoSEQ multiplex PCR, the repertoire was profiled, and TCRdb retains in-frame clones only, with some absent. The data show millions of clones, roughly 94% seen once. About this clone itself: As yet, its antigen is unknown.

The CDR3 extends over 13 amino acids. V dropped 5 bases and J dropped 4 bases, with 12 bases sitting between them. The germline gives CDR1 SGHRS, CDR2 YFSETQ. The study's findings and limits: It was the few donors that limited the genetic and exposure-history diversity represented.

Only CD45RO-negative cells positively selected for CCR7 counted as naive CD8 cells, so terminally differentiated effector memory CD45RA+ cells were excluded. The V gene is TRBV5-1, the J gene TRBJ1-2; D possibly corresponds to TRBD1 (5 bases). The sequence derives from a man aged 18 to 30 in good health. Sequences were obtained from naive CD8+ T cells sorted from blood. CDR3 sequence (DNA): TGCGCCAGCAGTTCTGGGACCATCTATGGCTACACCTTC. Translation: CASSSGTIYGYTF. Full variable domain (rest looked up from reference TRBV5-1 and TRBJ1-2): KAGVTQTPRYLIKTRGQQVTLSCSPISGHRSVSWYQQTPGQGLQFLFEYFSETQRNKGNFPGRFSGRQFSNSRSEMNVSTLELGDSALYLCASSSGTIYGYTFGSGTRLTVV.